This TCR beta chain was recorded in a study of blood T cell repertoires in COVID-19. About the study: From T cells, B-cell-depleted T cells, or PBMCs came the material, which was cDNA or gDNA.

TCRdb's table, derived via immunoSEQ multiplex PCR, lists solely in-frame clones and lacks some. The sample yields 150,000 to 200,000 clones, roughly nine tenths seen once. The cohort comprised adults aged roughly 18 to 90 years residing in approximately 25 US areas. Allocation to cohorts depended on clinical history reported by the participants. Germline loops: CDR1 SGHAT, CDR2 FQNNGV. This CDR3 is built from 15 residues. Trimming removed 1 base at V and 6 bases at J, with 16 bases between. The sequence derives from a human donor with acute COVID-19. The donor label of this sample is uncertain. Sequenced material: PBMCs or T cells enriched from blood (not recorded which). This chain uses TRBV11-2 with TRBJ2-7; perhaps TRBD1 as D (6 bases). The CDR3 bases are TGTGCCAGCAGCTTAGCTCCAGGGGTGGTCTCCGAGCAGTACTTC. As protein: CASSLAPGVVSEQYF.